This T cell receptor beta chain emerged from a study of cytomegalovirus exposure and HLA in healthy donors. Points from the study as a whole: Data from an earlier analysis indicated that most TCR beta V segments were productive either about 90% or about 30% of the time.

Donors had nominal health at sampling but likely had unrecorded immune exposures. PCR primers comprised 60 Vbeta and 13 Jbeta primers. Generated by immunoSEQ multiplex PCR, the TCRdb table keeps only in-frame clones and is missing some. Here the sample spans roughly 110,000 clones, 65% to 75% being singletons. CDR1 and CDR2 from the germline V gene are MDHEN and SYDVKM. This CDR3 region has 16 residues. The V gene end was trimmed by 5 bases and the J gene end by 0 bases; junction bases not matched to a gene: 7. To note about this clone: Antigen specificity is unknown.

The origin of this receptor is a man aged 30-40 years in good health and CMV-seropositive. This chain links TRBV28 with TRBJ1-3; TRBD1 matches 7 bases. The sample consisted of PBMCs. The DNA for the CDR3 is TGTGCCAGCAGTCTCCTCAGGGGGTACTCTGGAAACACCATATATTTT. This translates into CASSLLRGYSGNTIYF.